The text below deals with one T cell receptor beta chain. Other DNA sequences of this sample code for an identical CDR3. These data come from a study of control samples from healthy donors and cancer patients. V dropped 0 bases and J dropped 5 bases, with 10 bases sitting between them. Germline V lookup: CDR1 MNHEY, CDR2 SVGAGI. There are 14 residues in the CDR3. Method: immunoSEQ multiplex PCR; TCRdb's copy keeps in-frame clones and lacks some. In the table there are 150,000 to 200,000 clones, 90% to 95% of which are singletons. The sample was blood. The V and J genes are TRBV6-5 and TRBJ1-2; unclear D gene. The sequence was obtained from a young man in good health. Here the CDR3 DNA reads TGTGCCAGCAGTTACTCGTCTCGAGGGTATGGCTACACCTTC. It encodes CASSYSSRGYGYTF.